These 24 T cell receptor beta chains originate from one sample sequenced in a study of early T cells in non-severe SARS-CoV-2 infection. From the 5' RACE reads, TCRdb called clonotypes with MiXCR, one entry per CDR3 protein. Of 75,000 to 80,000 distinct CDR3 sequences in the sample, approximately 11% were seen once. Sequenced material: whole blood, taken at baseline. Receptors were obtained from an adult who was a healthcare worker with PCR-confirmed SARS-CoV-2 infection or an uninfected control (not recorded which).

This CDR3 reads CASSQQGPNEQFF. CDR3 nucleotides: TGCGCCAGCAGCCAGCAGGGTCCCAATGAGCAGTTCTTC. This chain connects TRBV5-1 to TRBJ2-1, with D tentatively TRBD1 (5 bases). Per the germline V gene, CDR1 is SGHRS and CDR2 is YFSETQ. Trimming removed 4 bases at V and 6 bases at J, with 11 bases between. The CDR3 runs 13 residues. The complete variable domain, with remaining parts taken from reference TRBV5-1 and TRBJ2-1, reads KAGVTQTPRYLIKTRGQQVTLSCSPISGHRSVSWYQQTPGQGLQFLFEYFSETQRNKGNFPGRFSGRQFSNSRSEMNVSTLELGDSALYLCASSQQGPNEQFFGPGTRLTVL.

V and J are TRBV6-5 and TRBJ1-2; tentatively, D is TRBD1 (5 bases). Germline assignment: CDR1 MNHEY and CDR2 SVGAGI. The germline V and J ends were trimmed by 6 bases and 5 bases, with 10 bases remaining between them. CDR3 length equals 12 residues. DNA of the CDR3: TGTGCCAGCAGGCAACAGGTTTATGGCTACACCTTC. This translates into CASRQQVYGYTF.

This clonotype was detected ten times or more. The chain joins TRBV20-1 to TRBJ2-7; a possible D gene is TRBD1 (5 bases). Trimming shortened V by 6 bases and J by 7 bases, and 16 bases separated the two germline ends. Germline V lookup: CDR1 DFQATT, CDR2 SNEGSKA (reference sequence). This CDR3 is built from 12 residues. The CDR3 loop is CSATELKGEQYF. In nucleotides, the CDR3 is TGCAGTGCCACCGAGTTGAAGGGGGAGCAGTACTTC.

This clonotype was seen more than once but under ten times. This chain connects TRBV6-6 to TRBJ1-5; 7 bases line up with TRBD1. The length of the CDR3 is 14 residues. After removal of 7 bases from V and 7 bases from J, the junction contained 10 bases not matched to a gene. CDR1 is MNHNY and CDR2 is SVGAGI in the germline V gene (reference sequence). The CDR3 here is CASTLSGGRQPQHF. CDR3 in DNA: TGTGCCAGCACCCTTTCAGGGGGGAGGCAGCCCCAGCATTTT.

This clonotype appeared a few times. The junction shows a germline mismatch at one end, possibly a read error. V is TRBV7-2 and J is TRBJ2-1; the D is unclear. This CDR3 is 13 amino acids long. From germline, CDR1 is SGHTA and CDR2 FQGNSA. CDR3 coding DNA: TGTGCCAGCACCTTACTTAACTACAATGAGCAGTTCTTC. This sequence encodes CASTLLNYNEQFF.

This clonotype was observed a handful of times. The V gene is TRBV2, the J gene TRBJ1-1; D is uncertain. The CDR3 has 13 residues. V lost 1 base, J lost 4 bases, and 7 bases lay in between. The germline V gene encodes CDR1 SNHLY and CDR2 FYNNEI. The CDR3 DNA follows: TGTGCCAGCAGTGAAGATCGAACCACTGAAGCTTTCTTT. It yields the protein CASSEDRTTEAFF.

This clonotype appeared a few times. The rearrangement joins TRBV6-6 to TRBJ1-2; D is uncertain. The CDR3 loop spans 13 amino acids. V lost 6 bases and J lost 4, with 12 bases in between. Looked up from germline, CDR1 is MNHNY and CDR2 is SVGAGI (reference sequence). The CDR3 loop reads CASSPGIGYGYTF. In DNA, the CDR3 is TGTGCCAGCAGCCCCGGAATAGGCTATGGCTACACCTTC.

This clonotype was detected only a few times. The chain has TRBV7-2 and TRBJ2-7, with 7 nucleotides matching TRBD1. Per germline, CDR1 SGHTA and CDR2 FQGNSA. The CDR3 totals 14 residues. J was trimmed by 4 bases and V by 5 bases; bases with no gene match: 8. Here the CDR3 reads CASSPRTGLYEQYF. The CDR3, as DNA: TGTGCCAGCAGCCCACGGACAGGACTTTACGAGCAGTACTTC. Variable domain in full (rest from reference TRBV7-2 and TRBJ2-7): GAGVSQSPSNKVTEKGKDVELRCDPISGHTALYWYRQSLGQGLEFLIYFQGNSAPDKSGLPSDRFSAERTGGSVSTLTIQRTQQEDSAVYLCASSPRTGLYEQYFGPGTRLTVT.

This clonotype was seen a few times. In DNA form, the CDR3 reads TGTGCCAGCATCGCGAGCAGGGGAGACTATAATTCACCCCTCCACTTT. This translates into CASIASRGDYNSPLHF. This chain links TRBV6-5 with TRBJ1-6; perhaps TRBD1 as D (6 bases). The CDR3 loop spans 16 amino acids. Germline CDR1 is MNHEY and CDR2 is SVGAGI. V lost 7 bases and J 3 bases, leaving 16 bases between the germline ends.

The chain links TRBV29-1 to TRBJ1-3, with D uncertain. The germline V gene has CDR1 SQVTM and CDR2 ANQGSEA. This CDR3 spans 12 amino acids. Trimming took 4 bases from V and 0 from J, leaving 4 bases between them. The CDR3 DNA sequence: TGCAGCGTTGCTGGCTCTGGAAACACCATATATTTT. The encoded protein is CSVAGSGNTIYF.

This clonotype was detected only a few times. The V call is TRBV4-3, the J call TRBJ2-3, with D unresolved. There are 16 residues in the CDR3. CDR1 is LGHNA and CDR2 is YSLEER in the germline V gene. Deletions cut 3 bases from V and 0 bases from J, with 13 bases between. As DNA, the CDR3 is TGCGCCAGCAGCCAGATGGACGGCTATAGCACAGATACGCAGTATTTT. Translated: CASSQMDGYSTDTQYF.

The chain combines TRBV6-2 or TRBV6-3 with TRBJ1-1; 9 nucleotides align to TRBD1. V was clipped by 2 bases and J by 2 bases; unmatched bases: 9. Germline-derived CDR1 and CDR2 are MNHEY and SVGEGT. There are 17 residues in the CDR3. The CDR3 reads CASSYVPGQGTNTEAFF. CDR3 coding DNA: TGTGCCAGCAGTTACGTCCCGGGACAGGGAACAAACACTGAAGCTTTCTTT.

The chain links TRBV10-3 to TRBJ2-3; 7 positions agree with TRBD1. The CDR3 has 15 residues. V lost 11 bases, J lost 2 bases, and 13 bases stayed unmatched. Germline CDR1 is ENHRY and CDR2 is SYGVKD. This chain's CDR3 is CAGSGGFRYTDTQYF. CDR3 DNA: TGTGCCGGATCAGGGGGTTTTCGTTACACAGATACGCAGTATTTT.

The CDR3 coding sequence is TGTGCCAGCAGCAGCCGGACAGGGAGCACCGGGGAGCTGTTTTTT. Its translation: CASSSRTGSTGELFF. The rearrangement uses TRBV7-8 and TRBJ2-2; 8 bases match TRBD1. The germline CDR1 and CDR2 sequences are SGHVS and FQNEAQ. The CDR3 is 15 residues long. The junction had 6 bases not matched to a gene; V was cut back by 5 bases and J by 4 bases.

The chain has TRBV28 and TRBJ1-1, with no clear D. The germline CDR1 and CDR2 sequences are MDHEN and SYDVKM. The V and J ends lost 6 bases and 0 bases respectively, with 11 bases between them. This CDR3 has 14 residues. CDR3 loop: CASSRSGVNTEAFF. In DNA form, the CDR3 reads TGTGCCAGCAGCCGATCCGGCGTGAACACTGAAGCTTTCTTT.

The V and J genes are TRBV29-1 and TRBJ2-2, with D unresolved. This CDR3 spans 14 amino acids. Trimming stripped 6 bases from V and 4 bases from J, with 15 bases between. Germline V gene lookup returns CDR1 SQVTM and CDR2 ANQGSEA. The CDR3 sequence: CSVTTASGTGELFF. The CDR3 DNA reads as TGCAGCGTGACAACAGCCTCGGGCACCGGGGAGCTGTTTTTT.

This clonotype was found a few times. The rearrangement links TRBV11-2 to TRBJ2-1; possibly TRBD1 or TRBD2 for D (5 bases each). The CDR3 consists of 14 residues. CDR1 and CDR2 (germline): SGHAT, FQNNGV. Trimming stripped 0 bases from V and 12 bases from J, with 15 bases between. The CDR3 sequence: CASSLDLGPGGQFF. CDR3 in DNA: TGTGCCAGCAGCTTAGATCTGGGACCCGGAGGGCAGTTCTTC.

The rearrangement links TRBV3-1 to TRBJ1-4; D uncertain. Looked up from germline, CDR1 is LGHDT and CDR2 is YNNKEL (reference sequence). V was pared by 2 bases and J by 7 bases, with 20 bases between. This CDR3 comprises 17 residues. The CDR3 here is CASSQPSWALRVEKLFF. In DNA form, the CDR3 reads TGTGCCAGCAGCCAACCCTCGTGGGCACTTCGGGTTGAAAAACTGTTTTTT.

This chain links TRBV5-3 with TRBJ1-2; TRBD1 is a possible D gene (6 bases). TRBV5-3 is recorded as an ORF, its role being uncertain. This CDR3 has 17 residues. Trimming cost V 4 bases and J 5 bases, with 24 bases left between them. Here the CDR3 DNA reads TGTGCCAGAAGCAGTACTAGGCCGGGACACTTAATATATGGCTACACCTTC. Amino acid sequence: CARSSTRPGHLIYGYTF.

This clonotype was counted many times. J is TRBJ2-2 and V is TRBV7-6; D is uncertain. Trimming removed 2 bases from V and 0 bases from J, with 7 bases in between. CDR3 length: 15 residues. Germline V gene sequence: CDR1 SGHVS, CDR2 FNYEAQ. CDR3 sequence (DNA): TGTGCCAGCAGCTTAACCAGATCGAACACCGGGGAGCTGTTTTTT. Protein sequence: CASSLTRSNTGELFF.

The CDR3 sequence: CASSIGTVGTGELFF. CDR3 sequence (DNA): TGTGCCAGCAGCATCGGGACAGTTGGCACCGGGGAGCTGTTTTTT. The V gene is TRBV9, the J gene TRBJ2-2; 7 positions match TRBD1. The junction had 7 bases not matched to a gene; V was cut back by 4 bases and J by 4 bases. Germline V gene data show CDR1 as SGDLS and CDR2 as YYNGEE. The CDR3 sequence is 15 residues long.

The chain combines TRBV4-3 with TRBJ1-4, with D hard to call. The CDR3 is 14 residues long. The germline V and J ends were trimmed by 4 bases and 0 bases, with 6 bases remaining between them. The germline CDR1 and CDR2 sequences are LGHNA and YSLEER. CDR3 sequence: CASSPRATNEKLFF. The DNA of the CDR3 is TGCGCCAGCAGCCCACGTGCAACTAATGAAAAACTGTTTTTT.

In its sample, this clonotype was seen a few times. The rearrangement joins TRBV5-1 to TRBJ2-1; TRBD2 matches 14 bases. V was pared by 2 bases and J by 7 bases, with 5 bases of the junction left unmatched. The CDR3 covers 16 residues. CDR1 and CDR2 from the germline V gene are SGHRS and YFSETQ. The chain's CDR3 is CASSLGTSGGMNEQFF. In DNA, the CDR3 is TGCGCCAGCAGCTTAGGGACTAGCGGGGGTATGAATGAGCAGTTCTTC.

This clonotype was seen ten or more times. The chain employs TRBV30 and TRBJ2-7; 11 nucleotides match TRBD2. V shed 5 bases and J 2 bases; nucleotides not matched to a gene: 5. CDR1 is GTSNPN, CDR2 SVGIG, per germline (reference sequence). The CDR3 runs to 14 residues. The CDR3 sequence is CAWGLAGGPYEQYF. DNA of the CDR3: TGTGCCTGGGGTTTAGCGGGGGGGCCCTACGAGCAGTACTTC. The entire variable domain, with the rest obtained from reference TRBV30 and TRBJ2-7, is as follows: SQTIHQWPATLVQPVGSPLSLECTVEGTSNPNLYWYRQAAGRGLQLLFYSVGIGQISSEVPQNLSASRPQDRQFILSSKKLLLSDSGFYLCAWGLAGGPYEQYFGPGTRLTVT.